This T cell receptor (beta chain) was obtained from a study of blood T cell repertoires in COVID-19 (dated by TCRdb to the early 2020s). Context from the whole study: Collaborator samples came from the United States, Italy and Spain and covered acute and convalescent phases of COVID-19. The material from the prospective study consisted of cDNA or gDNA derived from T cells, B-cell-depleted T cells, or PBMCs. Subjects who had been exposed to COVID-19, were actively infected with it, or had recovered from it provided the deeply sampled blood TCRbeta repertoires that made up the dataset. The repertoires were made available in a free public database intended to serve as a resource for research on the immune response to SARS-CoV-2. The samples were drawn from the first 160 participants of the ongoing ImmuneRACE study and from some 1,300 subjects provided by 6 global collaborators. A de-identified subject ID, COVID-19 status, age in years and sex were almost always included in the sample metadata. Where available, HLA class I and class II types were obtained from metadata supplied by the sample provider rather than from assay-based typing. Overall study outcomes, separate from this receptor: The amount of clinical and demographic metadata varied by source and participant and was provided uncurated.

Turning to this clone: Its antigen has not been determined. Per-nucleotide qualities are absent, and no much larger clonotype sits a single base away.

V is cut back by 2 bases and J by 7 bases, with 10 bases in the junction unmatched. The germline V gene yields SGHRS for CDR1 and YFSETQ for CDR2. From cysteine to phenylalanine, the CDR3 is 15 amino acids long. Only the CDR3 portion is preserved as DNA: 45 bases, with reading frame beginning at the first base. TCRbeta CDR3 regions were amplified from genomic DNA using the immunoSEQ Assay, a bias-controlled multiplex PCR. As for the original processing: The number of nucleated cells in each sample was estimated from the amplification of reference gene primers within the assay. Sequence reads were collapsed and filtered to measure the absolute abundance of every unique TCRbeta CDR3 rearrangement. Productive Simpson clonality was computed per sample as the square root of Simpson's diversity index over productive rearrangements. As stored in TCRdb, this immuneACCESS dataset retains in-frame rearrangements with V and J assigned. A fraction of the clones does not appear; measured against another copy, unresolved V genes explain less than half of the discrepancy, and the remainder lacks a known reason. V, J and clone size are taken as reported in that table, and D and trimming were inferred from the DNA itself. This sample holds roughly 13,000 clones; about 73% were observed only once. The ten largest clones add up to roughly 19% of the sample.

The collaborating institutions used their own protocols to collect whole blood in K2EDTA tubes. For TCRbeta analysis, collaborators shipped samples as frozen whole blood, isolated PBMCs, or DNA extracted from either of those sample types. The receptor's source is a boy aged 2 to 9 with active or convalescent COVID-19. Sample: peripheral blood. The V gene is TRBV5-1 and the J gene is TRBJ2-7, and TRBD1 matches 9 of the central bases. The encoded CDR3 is CASSLSGTGGGEQYF. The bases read TGCGCCAGCAGCTTATCCGGCACAGGGGGCGGGGAGCAGTACTTC.